Described below is a single TCR beta chain sequence and its context. What it binds is not known. The sample originates from a study of cytomegalovirus exposure and HLA in healthy donors. Study summary: Roughly 180 million T cells yielded around 100 million unique TCR beta sequences, as an earlier analysis found. Overall study results and limits: The authors enumerated some 160 TCR beta chains as linked to cytomegalovirus. Presence/absence analyses rested on an assumption that sequencing depth was roughly uniform across donors.

This CDR3 comprises 14 residues. Germline V gene sequence: CDR1 MNHEY, CDR2 SMNVEV (reference sequence). The V and J ends lost 3 bases and 6 bases respectively, with 15 bases between them. In the PCR, 60 Vbeta and 13 Jbeta primers were used. Sequencing was performed with immunoSEQ multiplex PCR; in TCRdb, only in-frame clones are kept and a portion is missing. The data show about 94,000 clones, roughly 79% seen once. The chain is built from TRBV27 and TRBJ2-7, with a tentative D call TRBD1 (6 bases). This receptor was obtained from a middle-aged woman in good health and CMV-seronegative. The sample was PBMCs. The CDR3, as DNA: TGTGCCAGCAGTTTGAGCAGGGGTATCGGCGAGCAGTACTTC. Protein: CASSLSRGIGEQYF.